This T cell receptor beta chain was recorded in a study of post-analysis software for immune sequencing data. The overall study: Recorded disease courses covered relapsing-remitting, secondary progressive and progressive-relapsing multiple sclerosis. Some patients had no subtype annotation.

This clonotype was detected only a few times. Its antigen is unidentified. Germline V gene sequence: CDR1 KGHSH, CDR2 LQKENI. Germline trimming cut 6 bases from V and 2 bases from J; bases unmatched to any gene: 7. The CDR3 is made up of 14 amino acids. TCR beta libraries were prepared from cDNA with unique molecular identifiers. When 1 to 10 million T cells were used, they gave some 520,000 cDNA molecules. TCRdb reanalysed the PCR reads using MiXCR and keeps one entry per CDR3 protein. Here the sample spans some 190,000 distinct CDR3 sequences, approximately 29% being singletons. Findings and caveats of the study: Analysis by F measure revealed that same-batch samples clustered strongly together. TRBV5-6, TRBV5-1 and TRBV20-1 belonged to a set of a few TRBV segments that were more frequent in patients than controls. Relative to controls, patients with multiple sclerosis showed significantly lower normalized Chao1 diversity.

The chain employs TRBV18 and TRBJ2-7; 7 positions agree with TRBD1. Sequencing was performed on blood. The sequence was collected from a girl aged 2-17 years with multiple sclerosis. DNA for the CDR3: TGTGCCAGCTCCCAGGGGGTTACAACCTACGAGCAGTACTTC. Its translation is CASSQGVTTYEQYF.